This T cell receptor (beta chain) emerged from a study of molecular identifiers for immune sequencing clone quantification. Findings of the study overall: In naive cells, under 1% of molecules belonged to clones above 20 RNA copies, against over 99% in effector cells. Shared barcodes on identical TCR molecules could underestimate the sizes of highly expanded clones.

TCR libraries were built in bulk with a published protocol and specific TCR primers. TCRdb used MiXCR to reprocess the PCR reads, holding one entry per CDR3 protein. This table has tens of thousands of distinct CDR3 sequences, roughly 21% appearing once. The CDR3 runs to 18 residues. The V end was cut by 1 base, the J end by 0 bases, with 16 bases between. Germline loops: CDR1 MNHEY, CDR2 SVGEGT. As CD8+CD4-CCR7+CD45RA+ cells, naive CD8 T cells were sorted. At least ten counts were recorded for this clonotype. Its antigen is undetermined. The chain employs TRBV6-2 or TRBV6-3 and TRBJ1-5; D is unresolved. Material: naive CD8+ T cells from blood, with Jurkat cell RNA spiked in. Subset meaning: FACS-sorted CD8+CD4-CCR7+CD45RA+ naive T cells. The TCR originated in a human donor in good health. Some libraries in this study had Jurkat cell RNA spiked in. For the CDR3, the DNA is TGTGCCAGCAGTTACTTTTCGGCAGCCATCCCTAGCAATCAGCCCCAGCATTTT. This sequence encodes CASSYFSAAIPSNQPQHF.